Sequencing of this T cell receptor beta chain was carried out in a study of T cells in Graves' hyperthyroidism and ophthalmopathy. The ends were cut back, 3 bases at V and 7 bases at J, with 12 bases in the middle. Germline V gene lookup returns CDR1 SNHLY and CDR2 FYNNEI. The CDR3 loop spans 13 amino acids. Clinical symptoms, serum thyroxine, TRAb, thyroid ultrasound and orbital computed tomography informed diagnoses. The investigators amplified TCR beta CDR3 regions from RNA transcripts. A first-round RT-PCR of the TCR CDR3 used the HTBI primer set. TCRdb reanalysed the multiplex PCR reads using MiXCR and keeps one entry per CDR3 protein. The profile shows under 400,000 distinct CDR3 sequences, less than 15% of them singletons. This clonotype was seen many times.

The sample comprised blood. V gene TRBV2 combines with J gene TRBJ2-5; D perhaps matches TRBD2 (6 bases). The origin of this receptor is a young woman with Graves' hyperthyroidism. The CDR3 loop reads CASSETSWGTQYF. Written as DNA, the CDR3 is TGTGCCAGCAGTGAGACTAGTTGGGGGACCCAGTACTTC.